This TCR beta chain was sequenced in a study of T cells in localized non-small cell lung cancer. V lost 5 bases and J lost 7; bases outside the gene matches: 8. Germline CDR1 SGHVS, CDR2 FNYEAQ. The CDR3 contains 14 residues. Sequencing was performed with immunoSEQ multiplex PCR; in TCRdb, only in-frame clones are kept and a portion is missing. The sample has 25,000 to 35,000 clones, about nine tenths seen once. Sequenced here: peripheral blood, sampled before any cancer treatment. This TCR was sampled from a female donor at least 60 years old with stage I lung adenocarcinoma. The chain joins TRBV7-6 to TRBJ1-2, with 9 bases fitting TRBD1. The CDR3 spells CASSRDRGGGGYTF. DNA of the CDR3: TGTGCCAGCAGCCGTGACAGGGGGGGAGGTGGCTACACCTTC.